The sample holds one count of the clone carrying this T cell receptor beta chain. Its antigen is as yet unknown. PCR amplification relied on 60 Vbeta primers (plus 13 Jbeta primers). Some clones are missing from TCRdb's copy, which holds only in-frame ones; the method was immunoSEQ multiplex PCR. Of 200,000 to 250,000 clones listed, around four fifths are singletons. Deletions cut 3 bases from V and 10 bases from J, with 16 bases between. Germline V lookup: CDR1 LNHDA, CDR2 SQIVND (reference sequence). The CDR3 runs to 14 residues. The data derive from a study of cytomegalovirus exposure and HLA in healthy donors. General study points: In a later analysis, most CMV-associated TCR beta chains appeared HLA-restricted.

The chain joins TRBV19 to TRBJ2-1; maybe TRBD2 (7 bases). The sample consisted of PBMCs. The sequence was obtained from a boy aged 2 to 10 in good health and CMV-seronegative. CDR3: CASSIGGGAWEQFF. The DNA for the CDR3 is TGTGCCAGTAGTATCGGAGGGGGGGCCTGGGAGCAGTTCTTC.